The following is a T cell receptor beta chain sequence with its context. The sample contains more than one DNA sequence encoding this CDR3. The CDR3 contains 14 residues. Germline assignment: CDR1 SGHRS and CDR2 YFSETQ. V lost 0 bases and J 1 base, leaving 5 bases between the germline ends. The sample belongs to a study of shared clonotypes between healthy human individuals. Sequenced by immunoSEQ multiplex PCR; TCRdb stores in-frame clones only, minus some. This repertoire shows hundreds of thousands of clones, less than 85% found once; its top ten account for 9% to 12%. The chain links TRBV5-1 to TRBJ1-5; the D is unclear. The material sequenced was memory CD4+ T cells sorted from blood. Subset reported: CD45RA-negative fraction. The clonotype was recovered from a man aged 25 to 40 in good health. CDR3 residues: CASSLGVSNQPQHF. In DNA, the CDR3 is TGCGCCAGCAGCTTGGGGGTAAGCAATCAGCCCCAGCATTTT.